These 22 T cell receptor beta chains share one sample of origin, sequenced in a study of cytomegalovirus exposure and HLA in healthy donors listed by TCRdb under 2017. The library relied on the immunoSEQ multiplex PCR assay. TCRdb provides this immuneACCESS table in a form limited to in-frame rearrangements. Some clones are lacking; in checked studies, under half of them reflect an unresolved V gene, and why the rest are absent is not known. This sample has about 250,000 clones in its table, and around nine tenths of those were observed once. Of the sample, 2% to 3% falls within the top ten clones. Sequencing was done on a sample of PBMCs. The source is a man aged 18 to 29 in good health and CMV-seronegative.

This rearrangement joins TRBV5-1 to TRBJ1-4; 9 bases are a match to TRBD1. Germline CDR1 is SGHRS and CDR2 is YFSETQ. The CDR3 loop spans 15 amino acids. J gave up 8 bases and V 4 bases, and 9 bases lay outside the gene matches. This chain's CDR3 is CASSRTGGVREKLFF. The CDR3 nucleotides read TGCGCCAGCAGCCGTACAGGGGGCGTGCGGGAAAAACTGTTTTTT.

The chain links TRBV7-9 to TRBJ2-6, with unresolved D. CDR1 SEHNR and CDR2 FQNEAQ come from the germline V gene (reference sequence). This CDR3 contains 18 residues. V was pared by 1 base and J by 0 bases, with 13 bases between. The DNA for the CDR3 is TGTGCCAGCAGCTTAGGGAGAAGAGGCCTCTCTGGGGCCAACGTCCTGACTTTC. Translated, it gives CASSLGRRGLSGANVLTF.

V and J are TRBV4-1 and TRBJ2-7; D gene ambiguous. This CDR3 region has 13 residues. Per the germline V gene, CDR1 is MGHRA and CDR2 is YSYEKL. Trimming removed 2 bases from V and 8 bases from J, with 13 bases in between. The CDR3 spells CASSQTISPQQYF. CDR3 in DNA: TGCGCCAGCAGCCAAACCATTAGTCCCCAGCAGTACTTC.

This clone was detected only a few times. The V gene is TRBV6-5, the J gene TRBJ1-1; 7 bases align to TRBD1. With V trimmed by 5 bases and J by 1 base, 4 bases remained unmatched. Germline V lookup: CDR1 MNHEY, CDR2 SVGAGI. There are 14 residues in the CDR3. CDR3 sequence (DNA): TGTGCCAGCAGTAGAGACAGGGCGAACACTGAAGCTTTCTTT. Amino acids: CASSRDRANTEAFF.

This sequence joins TRBV7-3 and TRBJ2-5; 9 positions match TRBD2. The CDR3 contains 14 residues. The ends lost 4 bases at V and 8 bases at J; junction bases unmatched: 8. CDR1 is SGHTA, CDR2 FQGTGA, per germline. The DNA of the CDR3 is TGTGCCAGCAGCTCTAGCGGGGCCGGTGATACCCAGTACTTC. It specifies CASSSSGAGDTQYF. Supplemented by reference TRBV7-3 and TRBJ2-5, the full variable domain reads GAGVSQTPSNKVTEKGKYVELRCDPISGHTALYWYRQSLGQGPEFLIYFQGTGAADDSGLPNDRFFAVRPEGSVSTLKIQRTERGDSAVYLCASSSSGAGDTQYFGPGTRLLVL.

This chain links TRBV25-1 with TRBJ2-1; D may be TRBD1 (6 bases). The CDR3 extends over 14 amino acids. Germline CDR1 is MGHDK and CDR2 is SYGVNS. V was pared by 3 bases and J by 3 bases, with 9 bases between. This chain's CDR3 is CASSDWDNYNEQFF. DNA of the CDR3: TGTGCCAGCAGTGATTGGGACAACTACAATGAGCAGTTCTTC.

The chain combines TRBV25-1 with TRBJ2-1; D call uncertain. The V and J ends lost 10 bases and 8 bases respectively, with 12 bases between them. The CDR3 has 11 residues. The germline CDR1 and CDR2 sequences are MGHDK and SYGVNS. CDR3 in DNA: TGTGCCACCCAGGCCTTCGATGAGCAGTTCTTC. Protein sequence: CATQAFDEQFF.

V gene TRBV4-3 combines with J gene TRBJ2-7, with TRBD1 identical over 7 bases. Germline lookup yields CDR1 LGHNA and CDR2 YSLEER. The CDR3 spans 15 residues. The ends lost 0 bases at V and 2 bases at J; junction bases unmatched: 4. The CDR3: CASSQETGVTYEQYF. CDR3 nucleotide sequence: TGCGCCAGCAGCCAAGAAACAGGGGTAACCTACGAGCAGTACTTC.

This clone was observed a single time. The chain couples TRBV11-3 to TRBJ2-1; D is unclear. The germline gives CDR1 SGHNT, CDR2 YENEEA. V lost 4 bases and J lost 6, with 4 bases in between. The CDR3 length is 11 residues. The CDR3 reads CASSSGNEQFF. Written as DNA, the CDR3 is TGTGCCAGCAGCTCAGGCAATGAGCAGTTCTTC.

This rearrangement joins TRBV28 to TRBJ1-6; D possibly corresponds to TRBD1 (6 bases). CDR1 and CDR2 from the germline V gene are MDHEN and SYDVKM. This CDR3 region has 14 residues. Deletions cut 6 bases from V and 6 bases from J, with 12 bases between. In nucleotides, the CDR3 is TGTGCCAGCAGAAAGAGGGGGGGTAATTCACCCCTCCACTTT. It is translated as CASRKRGGNSPLHF. Supplemented by reference TRBV28 and TRBJ1-6, the full variable domain reads DVKVTQSSRYLVKRTGEKVFLECVQDMDHENMFWYRQDPGLGLRLIYFSYDVKMKEKGDIPEGYSVSREKKERFSLILESASTNQTSMYLCASRKRGGNSPLHFGNGTRLTVT.

As concerns this clone: Other nucleotide sequences from this sample produce the same CDR3. The chain has TRBV5-1 and TRBJ2-5, with D tentatively TRBD2 (5 bases). This CDR3 has 13 amino acids. The germline V and J ends were trimmed by 0 bases and 2 bases, with 5 bases remaining between them. Germline V gene sequence: CDR1 SGHRS, CDR2 YFSETQ. CDR3 nucleotide sequence: TGCGCCAGCAGCTTGGGAGGGCAAGAGACCCAGTACTTC. It specifies CASSLGGQETQYF.

This clone was observed once. The chain combines TRBV25-1 with TRBJ2-6; D perhaps matches TRBD1 (5 bases). The ends were cut back, 6 bases at V and 2 bases at J, with 5 bases in the middle. Per the germline V gene, CDR1 is MGHDK and CDR2 is SYGVNS. The CDR3 consists of 13 residues. CDR3 in amino acids: CASRGPGANVLTF. Written as DNA, the CDR3 is TGTGCCAGCAGGGGGCCTGGGGCCAACGTCCTGACTTTC. The complete variable domain, with remaining parts taken from reference TRBV25-1 and TRBJ2-6, reads EADIYQTPRYLVIGTGKKITLECSQTMGHDKMYWYQQDPGMELHLIHYSYGVNSTEKGDLSSESTVSRIRTEHFPLTLESARPSHTSQYLCASRGPGANVLTFGAGSRLTVL.

V is TRBV28 and J is TRBJ2-1; 7 positions match TRBD2. This CDR3 comprises 11 residues. Germline V gene sequence: CDR1 MDHEN, CDR2 SYDVKM. With V trimmed by 10 bases and J by 10 bases, 7 bases remained unmatched. For the CDR3, the DNA is TGTGCCATTCGCGGGGGAAAAGAGCAGTTCTTC. It translates to CAIRGGKEQFF.

This rearrangement joins TRBV2 to TRBJ2-1; 11 bases map to TRBD1. The V gene's germline CDR1 is SNHLY and CDR2 FYNNEI. Trimming at V came to 7 bases and at J to 3 bases, leaving 11 bases not matched to a gene. The CDR3 runs to 17 residues. In nucleotides, the CDR3 is TGTGCCAGCAAGGTTTTTTCGGGACAGGGGGACTACAATGAGCAGTTCTTC. It encodes CASKVFSGQGDYNEQFF.

The rearrangement joins TRBV7-9 to TRBJ1-2, with D maybe TRBD1 (5 bases). There are 17 residues in the CDR3. Trimming pared 7 bases from V and 4 bases from J, leaving 25 bases between. Germline V gives CDR1 SEHNR, CDR2 FQNEAQ (reference sequence). This CDR3 is CASIPTSRQGLVYGYTF. The CDR3 coding sequence is TGTGCCAGCATCCCGACCAGCCGGCAGGGCCTAGTCTATGGCTACACCTTC.

Only a few counts were recorded for this clone. J is TRBJ1-2 and V is TRBV29-1; TRBD1 agrees at 8 bases. The CDR3 contains 13 residues. Trimming removed 3 bases from V and 8 bases from J; junction bases left unmatched: 8. Per germline, CDR1 SQVTM and CDR2 ANQGSEA. CDR3 sequence: CSVEEDREGGYTF. The CDR3 DNA reads as TGCAGCGTTGAGGAGGACAGGGAAGGAGGCTACACCTTC.

The CDR3 DNA sequence: TGCGCCAGCAGCCAAGCACTCCCGGGACTAGCAAGGGAGCAGTTCTTC. Translating gives CASSQALPGLAREQFF. The chain combines TRBV4-1 with TRBJ2-1; 9 positions match TRBD2. Germline-derived CDR1 and CDR2 are MGHRA and YSYEKL. The CDR3 sequence is 16 residues long. The V segment lost 1 base and the J segment 10 bases; nucleotides outside the gene matches: 11.

This sequence joins TRBV29-1 and TRBJ2-7, with 9 positions matching TRBD1. Germline V CDR1 and CDR2: SQVTM, ANQGSEA. CDR3 length: 16 amino acids. After removal of 4 bases from V and 0 bases from J, the junction contained 10 bases not matched to a gene. The CDR3 sequence: CSVADTGGPASYEQYF. Here the CDR3 DNA reads TGCAGCGTTGCAGACACAGGGGGCCCTGCCTCCTACGAGCAGTACTTC.

The V gene is TRBV7-6, the J gene TRBJ2-7; D ambiguous. The V gene lost 5 bases and the J gene lost 0 bases, with 11 bases spanning the gap. Germline values: CDR1 SGHVS, CDR2 FNYEAQ. CDR3 length equals 14 residues. The CDR3 nucleotides read TGTGCCAGCAGCCCCCGTCGGTACTCCTACGAGCAGTACTTC. Its protein product is CASSPRRYSYEQYF. Together with reference TRBV7-6 and TRBJ2-7, the CDR3 gives the full variable domain: GAGVSQSPRYKVTKRGQDVALRCDPISGHVSLYWYRQALGQGPEFLTYFNYEAQQDKSGLPNDRFSAERPEGSISTLTIQRTEQRDSAMYRCASSPRRYSYEQYFGPGTRLTVT.

This clone occurred once. This rearrangement joins TRBV7-2 to TRBJ1-2; maybe TRBD1 (5 bases). Deletions cut 3 bases from V and 8 bases from J, with 13 bases between. The CDR3 totals 13 residues. Per germline, CDR1 SGHTA and CDR2 FQGNSA. The DNA of the CDR3 is TGTGCCAGCAGCTTTTTCGGGGGATTCGGCTACACCTTC. Protein: CASSFFGGFGYTF. Combining the CDR3 with reference TRBV7-2 and TRBJ1-2 gives the whole variable domain GAGVSQSPSNKVTEKGKDVELRCDPISGHTALYWYRQSLGQGLEFLIYFQGNSAPDKSGLPSDRFSAERTGGSVSTLTIQRTQQEDSAVYLCASSFFGGFGYTFGSGTRLTVV.

The CDR3 DNA is TGTGCCAGCAGCTTAGATCTTTCACCCCTCCACTTT. Amino acids: CASSLDLSPLHF. V usage is TRBV7-9 and J usage is TRBJ1-6; D is uncertain. V lost 1 base, J lost 9 bases, and 4 bases lay in between. The CDR3 has 12 residues. CDR1 and CDR2 from the germline V gene are SEHNR and FQNEAQ (reference sequence).

The chain links TRBV5-4 to TRBJ1-1; 10 positions match TRBD1. The J segment lost 1 base and the V segment lost 5 bases, leaving 5 bases of the junction unmatched. The CDR3 consists of 15 residues. CDR1 and CDR2 from the germline V gene are SGHNT and YYREEE (reference sequence). In nucleotides, the CDR3 is TGTGCCAGCAGTTTATGGACAGGGGGGAACACTGAAGCTTTCTTT. Amino acids: CASSLWTGGNTEAFF. Full variable domain (rest looked up from reference TRBV5-4 and TRBJ1-1): ETGVTQSPTHLIKTRGQQVTLRCSSQSGHNTVSWYQQALGQGPQFIFQYYREEENGRGNFPPRFSGLQFPNYSSELNVNALELDDSALYLCASSLWTGGNTEAFFGQGTRLTVV.